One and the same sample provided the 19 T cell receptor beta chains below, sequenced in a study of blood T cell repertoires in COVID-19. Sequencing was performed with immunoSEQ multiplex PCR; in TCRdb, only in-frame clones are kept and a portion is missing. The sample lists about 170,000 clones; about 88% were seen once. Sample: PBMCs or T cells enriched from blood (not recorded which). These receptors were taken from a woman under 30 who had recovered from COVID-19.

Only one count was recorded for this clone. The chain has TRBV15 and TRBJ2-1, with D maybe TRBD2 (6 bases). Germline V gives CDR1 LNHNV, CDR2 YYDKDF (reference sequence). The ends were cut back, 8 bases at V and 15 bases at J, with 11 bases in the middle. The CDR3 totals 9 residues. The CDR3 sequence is CATLAYRFF. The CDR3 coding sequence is TGTGCCACCCTAGCGTACCGGTTCTTC.

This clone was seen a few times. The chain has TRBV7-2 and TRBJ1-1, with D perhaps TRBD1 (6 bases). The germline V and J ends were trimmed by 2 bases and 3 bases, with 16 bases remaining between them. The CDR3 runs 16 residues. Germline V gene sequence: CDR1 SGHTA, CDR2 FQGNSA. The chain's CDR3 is CASSLRAPGAYTEAFF. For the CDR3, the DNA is TGTGCCAGCAGCTTAAGGGCCCCAGGGGCCTACACTGAAGCTTTCTTT.

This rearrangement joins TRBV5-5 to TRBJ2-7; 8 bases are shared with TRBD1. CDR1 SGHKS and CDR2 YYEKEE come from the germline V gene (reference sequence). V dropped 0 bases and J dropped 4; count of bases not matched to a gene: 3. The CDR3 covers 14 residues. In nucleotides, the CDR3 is TGTGCCAGCAGCTTGGACAGGGGGACTTACGAGCAGTACTTC. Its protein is CASSLDRGTYEQYF.

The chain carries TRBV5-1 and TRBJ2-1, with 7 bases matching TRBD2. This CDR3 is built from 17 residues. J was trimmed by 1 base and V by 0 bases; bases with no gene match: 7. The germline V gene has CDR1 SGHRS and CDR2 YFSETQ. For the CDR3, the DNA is TGCGCCAGCAGCTTGGCCGAGGCGGGAGTTTCCTACAATGAGCAGTTCTTC. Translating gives CASSLAEAGVSYNEQFF. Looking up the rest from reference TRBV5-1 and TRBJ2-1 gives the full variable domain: KAGVTQTPRYLIKTRGQQVTLSCSPISGHRSVSWYQQTPGQGLQFLFEYFSETQRNKGNFPGRFSGRQFSNSRSEMNVSTLELGDSALYLCASSLAEAGVSYNEQFFGPGTRLTVL.

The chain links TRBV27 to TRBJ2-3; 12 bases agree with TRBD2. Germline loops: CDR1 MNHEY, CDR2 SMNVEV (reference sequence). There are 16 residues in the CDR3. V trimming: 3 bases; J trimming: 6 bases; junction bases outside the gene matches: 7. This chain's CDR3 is CASSFLGTSGSDTQYF. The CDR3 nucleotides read TGTGCCAGCAGTTTTCTTGGGACTAGCGGGTCGGATACGCAGTATTTT.

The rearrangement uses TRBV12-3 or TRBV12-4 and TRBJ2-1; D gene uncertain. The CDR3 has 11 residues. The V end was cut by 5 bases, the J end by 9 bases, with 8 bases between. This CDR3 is CASSQMVEQFF. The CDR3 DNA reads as TGTGCCAGCAGTCAGATGGTTGAGCAGTTCTTC.

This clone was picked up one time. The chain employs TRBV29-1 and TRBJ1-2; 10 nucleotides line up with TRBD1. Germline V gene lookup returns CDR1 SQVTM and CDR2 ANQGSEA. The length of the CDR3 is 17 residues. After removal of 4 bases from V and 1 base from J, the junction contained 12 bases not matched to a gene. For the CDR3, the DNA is TGCAGCGTTGGGATTAGGACAGGGGGAAGTATTAACTATGGCTACACCTTC. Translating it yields CSVGIRTGGSINYGYTF.

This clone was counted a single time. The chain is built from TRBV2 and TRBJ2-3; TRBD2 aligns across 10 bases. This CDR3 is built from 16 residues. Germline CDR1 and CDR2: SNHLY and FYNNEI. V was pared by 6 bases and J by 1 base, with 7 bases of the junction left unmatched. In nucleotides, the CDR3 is TGTGCCAGCAGGCTTTTAGCGGGAGGAGGCACAGATACGCAGTATTTT. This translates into CASRLLAGGGTDTQYF.

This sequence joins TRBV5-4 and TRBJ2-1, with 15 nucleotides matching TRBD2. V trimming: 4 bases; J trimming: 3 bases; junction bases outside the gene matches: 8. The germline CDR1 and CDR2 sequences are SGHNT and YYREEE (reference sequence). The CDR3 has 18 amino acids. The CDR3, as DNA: TGTGCCAGCAGCCGGACTAGCGGGAGGGCCTTCGACTACAATGAGCAGTTCTTC. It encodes CASSRTSGRAFDYNEQFF.

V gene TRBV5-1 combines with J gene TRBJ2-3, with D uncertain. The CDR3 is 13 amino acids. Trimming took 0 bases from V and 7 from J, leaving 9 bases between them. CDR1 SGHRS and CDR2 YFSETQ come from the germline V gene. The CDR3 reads CASSLDRSNTQYF. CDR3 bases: TGCGCCAGCAGCTTGGATCGGAGTAATACGCAGTATTTT. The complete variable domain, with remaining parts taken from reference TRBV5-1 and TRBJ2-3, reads KAGVTQTPRYLIKTRGQQVTLSCSPISGHRSVSWYQQTPGQGLQFLFEYFSETQRNKGNFPGRFSGRQFSNSRSEMNVSTLELGDSALYLCASSLDRSNTQYFGPGTRLTVL.

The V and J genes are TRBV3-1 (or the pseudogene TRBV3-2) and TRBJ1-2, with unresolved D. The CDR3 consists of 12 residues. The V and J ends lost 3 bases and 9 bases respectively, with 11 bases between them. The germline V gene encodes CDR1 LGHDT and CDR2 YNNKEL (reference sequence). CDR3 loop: CASSHLAMRYTF. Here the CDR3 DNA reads TGTGCCAGCAGCCATTTAGCCATGCGCTACACCTTC.

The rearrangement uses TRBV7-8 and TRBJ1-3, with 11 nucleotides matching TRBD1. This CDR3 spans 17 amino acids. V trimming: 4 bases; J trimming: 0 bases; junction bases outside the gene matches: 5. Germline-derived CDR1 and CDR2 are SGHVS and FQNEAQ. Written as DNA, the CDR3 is TGTGCCAGCAGCTACGGACAGGGGGCAAGCTCTGGAAACACCATATATTTT. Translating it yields CASSYGQGASSGNTIYF.

CDR3 DNA: TGTGCCAGCAGCCAGGGACTAGCGGCAAGAAGCACAGATACGCAGTATTTT. Translation: CASSQGLAARSTDTQYF. The chain has TRBV3-1 (or the pseudogene TRBV3-2) and TRBJ2-3; 11 positions agree with TRBD2. J lost 0 bases, V lost 3 bases, and 5 bases had no gene match. Germline values: CDR1 LGHDT, CDR2 YNNKEL (reference sequence). The CDR3 totals 17 residues.

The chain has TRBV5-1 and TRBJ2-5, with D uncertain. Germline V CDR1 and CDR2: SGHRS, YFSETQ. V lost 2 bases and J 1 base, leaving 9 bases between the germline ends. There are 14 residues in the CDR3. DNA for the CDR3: TGCGCCAGCAGCTTTACAAACCCCCAAGAGACCCAGTACTTC. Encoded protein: CASSFTNPQETQYF.

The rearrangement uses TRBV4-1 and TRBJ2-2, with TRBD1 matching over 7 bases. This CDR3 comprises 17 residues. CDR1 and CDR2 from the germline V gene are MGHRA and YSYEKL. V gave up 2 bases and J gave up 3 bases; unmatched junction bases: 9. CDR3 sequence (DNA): TGCGCCAGCAGCCAACCGCCGGGGACAGTCTACACCGGGGAGCTGTTTTTT. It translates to CASSQPPGTVYTGELFF.

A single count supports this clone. For the CDR3, the DNA is TGTGCCAGCAGCTTCCGGGACACTCCCACCGGGGAGCTGTTTTTT. Translated, it gives CASSFRDTPTGELFF. The chain combines TRBV7-8 with TRBJ2-2; D may be TRBD1 (6 bases). CDR1 is SGHVS, CDR2 FQNEAQ, per germline. V lost 3 bases and J lost 4, with 12 bases in between. The CDR3 totals 15 residues.

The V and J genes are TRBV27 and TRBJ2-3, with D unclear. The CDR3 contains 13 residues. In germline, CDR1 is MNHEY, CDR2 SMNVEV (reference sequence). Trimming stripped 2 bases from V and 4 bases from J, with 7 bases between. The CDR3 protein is CASSLNEADTQYF. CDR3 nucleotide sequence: TGTGCCAGCAGTTTAAACGAGGCAGATACGCAGTATTTT.

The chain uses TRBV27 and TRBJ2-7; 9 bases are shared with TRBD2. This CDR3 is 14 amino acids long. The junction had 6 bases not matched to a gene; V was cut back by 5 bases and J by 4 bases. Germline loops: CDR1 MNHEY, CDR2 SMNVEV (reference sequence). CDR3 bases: TGTGCCAGCAGTGTTAGCGGGAGTGGTTACGAGCAGTACTTC. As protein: CASSVSGSGYEQYF.

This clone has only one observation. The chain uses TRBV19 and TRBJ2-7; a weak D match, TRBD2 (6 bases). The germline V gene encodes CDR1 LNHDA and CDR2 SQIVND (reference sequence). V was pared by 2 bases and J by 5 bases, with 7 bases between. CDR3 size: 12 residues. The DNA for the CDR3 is TGTGCCAGTAGTATACCGGGGGACGAGCAGTACTTC. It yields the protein CASSIPGDEQYF.